This is a list of T cell receptor beta chains from one sample in a study of blood T cell repertoires in COVID-19. The repertoire was sequenced with immunoSEQ multiplex PCR; TCRdb's copy has only in-frame clones and lacks some. The sample contains over 250,000 clones, roughly 91% of which appear only once. Sequencing input: PBMCs or T cells enriched from blood (not recorded which). These receptors were collected from a woman aged 55-69 years who had recovered from COVID-19. CDR3s include the opening cysteine and the closing phenylalanine or tryptophan. The order of the fields is clone size, V gene, D gene, J gene, CDR3 protein, CDR3 DNA. D genes are given only for firm matches. Not all rows give a size; the values are once, few, many and, for expanded clones, a class.

>few|TRBV5-1|NA|TRBJ1-2
CASSLTASRGNYGYTF
TGCGCCAGCAGCTTGACGGCCTCACGGGGTAACTATGGCTACACCTTC
>NA|TRBV7-6|NA|TRBJ1-4
CASSPSGQPNEKLFF
TGTGCCAGCAGCCCATCCGGACAGCCTAATGAAAAACTGTTTTTT
>NA|TRBV2|TRBD2|TRBJ2-5
CASRLAGVETQYF
TGTGCCAGTCGACTAGCGGGCGTCGAGACCCAGTACTTC
>NA|TRBV2|NA|TRBJ1-4
CASTSDNIRKLFF
TGTGCCAGCACCTCTGACAACATCAGAAAACTGTTTTTT
>NA|TRBV6-5|NA|TRBJ2-7
CASRDMTYEQYF
TGTGCCAGCAGAGACATGACCTACGAGCAGTACTTC
>NA|TRBV5-1|TRBD2|TRBJ2-1
CASSWASGGYNEQFF
TGCGCCAGCAGCTGGGCTAGCGGGGGTTACAATGAGCAGTTCTTC
>once|TRBV28|TRBD2|TRBJ2-5
CASSLDGSGGAEETQYF
TGTGCCAGCAGTTTAGACGGTAGCGGGGGGGCCGAGGAGACCCAGTACTTC
>NA|TRBV7-3|NA|TRBJ1-5
CASSLYSGVNQPQHF
TGTGCCAGCAGCTTATATTCGGGGGTCAATCAGCCCCAGCATTTT
>NA|TRBV9|NA|TRBJ1-2
CASAAGAVGYTF
TGTGCCAGCGCGGCTGGGGCCGTTGGCTACACCTTC
>once|TRBV4-1|TRBD1|TRBJ1-2
CASRGVGQWTSTYGYTF
TGCGCCAGCAGGGGAGTGGGACAGTGGACTTCAACCTATGGCTACACCTTC
>NA|TRBV5-1|NA|TRBJ1-1
CASSQALSSDTEAFF
TGCGCCAGCAGCCAAGCCTTATCGTCGGACACTGAAGCTTTCTTT
>NA|TRBV5-8|NA|TRBJ1-3
CASSPWGFSGNTIYF
TGTGCCAGCAGCCCATGGGGCTTCTCTGGAAACACCATATATTTT